The rows below give T cell receptor beta chains drawn from one sample of a study of cytomegalovirus exposure and HLA in healthy donors. Sequenced by immunoSEQ multiplex PCR; TCRdb stores in-frame clones only, minus some. The top ten clones hold 4.1% of a sample with roughly 100,000 clones, under 80% of them seen once. The sequencing sample was made of PBMCs. Receptors originate from a man aged 40-49 years in good health and CMV-seronegative. CDR3s include the opening cysteine and the closing phenylalanine or tryptophan. Each record gives: J gene, V gene, CDR3 protein.

TRBJ1-6 | TRBV4-1 | CASSQAGGGDSPLHF
TRBJ2-7 | TRBV7-2 | CASSGSSYEQYF
TRBJ1-2 | TRBV7-9 | CASSHDRGSNYGYTF
TRBJ2-6 | TRBV6-1 | CASSGQALSSGANVLTF
TRBJ2-2 | TRBV28 | CASSKSGYRTGELFF
TRBJ2-7 | TRBV9 | CASSGRATGGVVHEQYF
TRBJ1-3 | TRBV19 | CASSIGSAGNTIYF
TRBJ2-2 | TRBV9 | CASSIRASGASGELFF
TRBJ1-2 | TRBV19 | CASSRTSGGRDGYTF
TRBJ2-2 | TRBV7-2 | CASSQTANTGELFF
TRBJ2-5 | TRBV5-4 | CASSDRDRGRGETQYF
TRBJ1-3 | TRBV7-2 | CASSLVQGNTIYF
- | TRBV7-9 | CASSTPYEQYF
TRBJ2-5 | TRBV6-5 | CASRRGGGQETQYF
TRBJ2-3 | TRBV7-9 | CASSQTSGGYTDTQYF
TRBJ1-2 | TRBV5-1 | CASSLEGQFFAGGYTF
TRBJ1-5 | TRBV7-2 | CASSLVGGNEQPQHF
TRBJ2-1 | TRBV6-1 | CASSSTSGGAREQFF
TRBJ2-3 | TRBV7-3 | CASSFNKPDTQYF
TRBJ1-2 | TRBV6-5 | CASSYRGGPIYGYTF
TRBJ1-5 | TRBV5-4 | CASSLGPNQPQHF
TRBJ2-3 | TRBV7-8 | CASSTTSGGGNTQYF
TRBJ2-7 | TRBV4-2 | CASSHALWYEQYF
TRBJ2-2 | TRBV5-1 | CASSPLAGGAGELFF